The 19 T cell receptor beta chains below were found in one sample sequenced in a study of beta chain features in type 1 diabetes. TCRB transcripts that were expressed got sequenced, as all of the isolated RNA had been reverse transcribed. Assay: immunoSEQ multiplex PCR; the TCRdb copy retains only in-frame clones and omits some. In the table there are a few hundred thousand clones, 25% to 35% of which are singletons. Sequencing used central memory CD4+ T cells from blood. Every receptor here comes from a man between 25 and 39 years old in good health.

This clone was observed a few times. This sequence joins TRBV7-9 and TRBJ2-2; 7 nucleotides align to TRBD1. CDR1 is SEHNR and CDR2 is FQNEAQ in the germline V gene (reference sequence). The CDR3 runs to 15 residues. The V segment lost 0 bases and the J segment 5 bases; nucleotides outside the gene matches: 3. The CDR3 nucleotides are TGTGCCAGCAGCTTAGCGGGACAGACGACCGGGGAGCTGTTTTTT. The encoded protein is CASSLAGQTTGELFF.

CDR3 nucleotide sequence: TGCGCCAGCAGCTTGGGTACACTGAATGAAAAACTGTTTTTT. It encodes CASSLGTLNEKLFF. V is TRBV5-1 and J is TRBJ1-4; D is unclear. This CDR3 is 14 amino acids long. V dropped 0 bases and J dropped 5 bases, with 8 bases sitting between them. Per the germline V gene, CDR1 is SGHRS and CDR2 is YFSETQ. The variable domain in full, completed from reference TRBV5-1 and TRBJ1-4, reads KAGVTQTPRYLIKTRGQQVTLSCSPISGHRSVSWYQQTPGQGLQFLFEYFSETQRNKGNFPGRFSGRQFSNSRSEMNVSTLELGDSALYLCASSLGTLNEKLFFGSGTQLSVL.

V is TRBV7-6 and J is TRBJ2-3; 12 nucleotides align to TRBD2. Losses at the gene ends were 5 bases for V and 0 bases for J; bases not matched to a gene: 6. Germline lookup yields CDR1 SGHVS and CDR2 FNYEAQ. The CDR3 loop spans 17 amino acids. The CDR3 here is CASSAGLAGASTDTQYF. CDR3 coding DNA: TGTGCCAGCAGCGCGGGACTAGCGGGCGCTAGCACAGATACGCAGTATTTT.

The J gene is TRBJ2-2, the V gene TRBV5-6, with TRBD2 matching over 10 bases. CDR1 is SGHDT and CDR2 is YYEEEE in the germline V gene. With V trimmed by 6 bases and J by 3 bases, 8 bases remained unmatched. The CDR3 runs to 16 residues. The CDR3 sequence: CASMVTSGKDTGELFF. In nucleotides, the CDR3 is TGTGCCAGCATGGTCACTAGCGGGAAGGACACCGGGGAGCTGTTTTTT.

This clone was found a few times. Other nucleotide sequences from this sample produce the same CDR3. The CDR3 bases are TGTGCCATCAGAGGGACTAGCGGGAACACCGGGGAGCTGTTTTTT. Translation: CAIRGTSGNTGELFF. The gene calls are TRBV10-3 and TRBJ2-2; TRBD2 agrees at 11 bases. Germline CDR1 ENHRY, CDR2 SYGVKD. The CDR3 runs to 15 residues. The V segment lost 6 bases and the J segment 1 base; nucleotides outside the gene matches: 1.

The chain links TRBV11-3 to TRBJ2-1, with a possible D match to TRBD1 (5 bases). The CDR3 is made up of 12 amino acids. Germline V gene data show CDR1 as SGHNT and CDR2 as YENEEA. The V gene lost 5 bases and the J gene lost 9 bases, with 11 bases spanning the gap. CDR3 protein: CASSAIQGEQFF. CDR3 sequence (DNA): TGTGCCAGCAGCGCTATCCAGGGTGAGCAGTTCTTC.

V is TRBV27 and J is TRBJ2-6; 7 bases align to TRBD2. The junction had 10 bases not matched to a gene; V was cut back by 6 bases and J by 2 bases. Germline lookup yields CDR1 MNHEY and CDR2 SMNVEV (reference sequence). The CDR3 sequence is 17 residues long. The CDR3 coding sequence is TGTGCCAGCAGCGAAAGGGGAGGGGTCCCTGGGGCCAACGTCCTGACTTTC. The encoded protein is CASSERGGVPGANVLTF.

The J gene is TRBJ2-3, the V gene TRBV30, with 11 bases matching TRBD2. The germline gives CDR1 GTSNPN, CDR2 SVGIG (reference sequence). CDR3 size: 16 residues. V lost 3 bases, J lost 0 bases, and 5 bases stayed unmatched. The CDR3 reads CAWSLAGGTSTDTQYF. In DNA, the CDR3 is TGTGCCTGGAGCCTAGCGGGGGGTACAAGCACAGATACGCAGTATTTT.

This clone was observed a few times. The chain employs TRBV2 and TRBJ2-3, with 8 bases fitting TRBD1. The CDR3 runs 14 residues. Germline lookup yields CDR1 SNHLY and CDR2 FYNNEI. Trimming cost V 6 bases and J 1 base; bases outside gene matches: 3. The CDR3 protein is CASRDRVGTDTQYF. CDR3 bases: TGTGCCAGCAGGGACAGGGTCGGCACAGATACGCAGTATTTT.

Only one count was recorded for this clone. The chain has TRBV18 and TRBJ2-1, with D possibly matching TRBD2 (5 bases). Germline CDR1 and CDR2: KGHSH and LQKENI. CDR3 length: 17 residues. Trimming took 4 bases from V and 0 from J, leaving 16 bases between them. The CDR3 protein is CASSLLPGSSSYNEQFF. The CDR3 DNA reads as TGTGCCAGCTCACTCCTTCCGGGGAGCTCCTCCTACAATGAGCAGTTCTTC. Together with reference TRBV18 and TRBJ2-1, the CDR3 gives the full variable domain: NAGVMQNPRHLVRRRGQEARLRCSPMKGHSHVYWYRQLPEEGLKFMVYLQKENIIDESGMPKERFSAEFPKEGPSILRIQQVVRGDSAAYFCASSLLPGSSSYNEQFFGPGTRLTVL.

This clone was observed a handful of times. The chain employs TRBV5-1 and TRBJ1-4; TRBD1 matches 7 bases. The ends lost 4 bases at V and 11 bases at J; junction bases unmatched: 11. CDR1 and CDR2 (germline): SGHRS, YFSETQ. This CDR3 spans 14 amino acids. As DNA, the CDR3 is TGCGCCAGCAGCGAGGGACAGCGGGTGGGGAAACTGTTTTTT. Residues: CASSEGQRVGKLFF.

The table lists this clone with a few counts. The V call is TRBV6-6, the J call TRBJ2-1; 7 bases agree with TRBD1. The CDR3 is made up of 13 amino acids. J was trimmed by 7 bases and V by 5 bases; bases with no gene match: 5. Germline CDR1 is MNHNY and CDR2 is SVGAGI (reference sequence). CDR3 in amino acids: CASSPGQTNEQFF. The DNA for the CDR3 is TGTGCCAGCAGTCCGGGACAGACGAATGAGCAGTTCTTC.

This clone was counted only a few times. The CDR3 coding sequence is TGTGCCAGCAGTTACGACGGGACCTACGAGCAGTACTTC. Translated: CASSYDGTYEQYF. This chain uses TRBV6-6 with TRBJ2-7; the D gene is possibly TRBD2 (5 bases). V lost 2 bases to trimming and J lost 2 bases, with 7 bases between them. The CDR3 spans 13 residues. Looked up from germline, CDR1 is MNHNY and CDR2 is SVGAGI (reference sequence).

Concerning this clone: The sample holds other DNA sequences that translate to the same CDR3. The V gene is TRBV7-2, the J gene TRBJ2-1; no clear D. V lost 6 bases and J lost 4, with 4 bases in between. This CDR3 contains 11 residues. Germline loops: CDR1 SGHTA, CDR2 FQGNSA. For the CDR3, the DNA is TGTGCCAGCAGGCTGTACAATGAGCAGTTCTTC. It specifies CASRLYNEQFF.

The chain uses TRBV28 and TRBJ2-1; 7 nucleotides align to TRBD1. This CDR3 contains 14 residues. Germline values: CDR1 MDHEN, CDR2 SYDVKM. V lost 3 bases and J lost 7; bases outside the gene matches: 6. CDR3 in DNA: TGTGCCAGCAGTTTCCGAGACAGGGCAAATGAGCAGTTCTTC. This translates into CASSFRDRANEQFF. The full variable domain, in which reference TRBV28 and TRBJ2-1 provide the parts outside the CDR3, is DVKVTQSSRYLVKRTGEKVFLECVQDMDHENMFWYRQDPGLGLRLIYFSYDVKMKEKGDIPEGYSVSREKKERFSLILESASTNQTSMYLCASSFRDRANEQFFGPGTRLTVL.

The rearrangement uses TRBV6-5 and TRBJ1-4; no firm D call. The CDR3 is 14 amino acids. The V end was cut by 1 base, the J end by 8 bases, with 11 bases between. CDR1 is MNHEY, CDR2 SVGAGI, per germline. CDR3 DNA: TGTGCCAGCAGTTACTACGCCCACGGCGAAAAACTGTTTTTT. Translated, it gives CASSYYAHGEKLFF.

The V gene is TRBV18, the J gene TRBJ1-2; 7 bases fit TRBD1. The CDR3 is 16 residues long. Trimming cost V 0 bases and J 0 bases; bases outside gene matches: 4. Germline CDR1 is KGHSH and CDR2 is LQKENI. The CDR3 protein is CASSPPGQPTNYGYTF. CDR3 in DNA: TGTGCCAGCTCACCACCGGGACAGCCTACTAACTATGGCTACACCTTC.

V usage is TRBV4-2 and J usage is TRBJ2-2; the match to TRBD2 covers 10 bases. With 6 bases clipped from V and 4 bases from J, the junction kept 8 bases outside the gene matches. The CDR3 is 16 amino acids. Germline-derived CDR1 and CDR2 are LGHNA and YNFKEQ. The CDR3 DNA sequence: TGTGCCAGCAGTCCTAGCGGGGGCCTATCCACCGGGGAGCTGTTTTTT. Translation: CASSPSGGLSTGELFF.

This rearrangement joins TRBV30 to TRBJ1-1; D is perhaps TRBD1 (5 bases). Germline V gene data show CDR1 as GTSNPN and CDR2 as SVGIG (reference sequence). Trimming removed 7 bases from V and 1 base from J, with 13 bases in between. This CDR3 has 13 amino acids. The CDR3 here is CAYTTDPNTEAFF. CDR3 nucleotide sequence: TGTGCCTACACGACAGATCCGAACACTGAAGCTTTCTTT.